This TCR beta chain was recovered during a study of a mutant IDH1 vaccine in newly diagnosed glioma. Overall study context: Before enrollment, the patients had been treated with radiotherapy alone, temozolomide alone, or both together. Most of them had received both. General study results and limits: Pseudoprogression seemingly bore no relation to changes in top peripheral T cell clonotypes.

This CDR3 region has 15 residues. V was clipped by 1 base and J by 5 bases; unmatched bases: 7. Germline CDR1 SGHNT, CDR2 YYREEE (reference sequence). Time point meaning: week 11, during vaccination. In every dose of vaccine, 300 ug of mutant IDH1 20-mer peptide was given alongside topical imiquimod. Profiled with immunoSEQ multiplex PCR; TCRdb holds only in-frame clones, not every one. In the table there are over 55,000 clones, approximately 84% of which are singletons. This clone was observed a single time. Its antigen is unidentified. The rearrangement uses TRBV5-4 and TRBJ2-7; TRBD2 matches at 9 bases. Sequenced material: PBMCs, taken from a glioma patient whose treatment included an IDH1 peptide vaccine. The clonotype originates from a man aged 30 to 39 with glioma. In nucleotides, the CDR3 is TGTGCCAGCAGCTTGTTGGGCGGGAGGGCCAACGAGCAGTACTTC. Its translation is CASSLLGGRANEQYF. The whole variable domain, remainder taken from reference TRBV5-4 and TRBJ2-7, is ETGVTQSPTHLIKTRGQQVTLRCSSQSGHNTVSWYQQALGQGPQFIFQYYREEENGRGNFPPRFSGLQFPNYSSELNVNALELDDSALYLCASSLLGGRANEQYFGPGTRLTVT.